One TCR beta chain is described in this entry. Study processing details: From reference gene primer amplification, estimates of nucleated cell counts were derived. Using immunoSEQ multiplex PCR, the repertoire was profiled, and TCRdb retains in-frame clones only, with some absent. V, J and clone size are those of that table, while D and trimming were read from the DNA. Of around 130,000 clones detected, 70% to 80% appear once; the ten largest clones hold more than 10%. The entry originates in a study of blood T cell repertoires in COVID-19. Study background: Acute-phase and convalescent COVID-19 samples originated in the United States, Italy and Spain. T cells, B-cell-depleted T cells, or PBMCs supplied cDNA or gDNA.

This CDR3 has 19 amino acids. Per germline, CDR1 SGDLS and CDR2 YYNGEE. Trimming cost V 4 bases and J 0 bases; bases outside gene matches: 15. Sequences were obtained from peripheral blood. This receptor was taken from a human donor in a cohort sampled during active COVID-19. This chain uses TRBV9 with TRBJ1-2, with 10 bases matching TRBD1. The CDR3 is CASSTRNGTGARANYGYTF. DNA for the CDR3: TGTGCCAGCAGCACACGAAACGGGACAGGGGCCAGAGCTAACTATGGCTACACCTTC. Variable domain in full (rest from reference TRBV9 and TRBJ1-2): DSGVTQTPKHLITATGQRVTLRCSPRSGDLSVYWYQQSLDQGLQFLIQYYNGEERAKGNILERFSAQQFPDLHSELNLSSLELGDSALYFCASSTRNGTGARANYGYTFGSGTRLTVV.